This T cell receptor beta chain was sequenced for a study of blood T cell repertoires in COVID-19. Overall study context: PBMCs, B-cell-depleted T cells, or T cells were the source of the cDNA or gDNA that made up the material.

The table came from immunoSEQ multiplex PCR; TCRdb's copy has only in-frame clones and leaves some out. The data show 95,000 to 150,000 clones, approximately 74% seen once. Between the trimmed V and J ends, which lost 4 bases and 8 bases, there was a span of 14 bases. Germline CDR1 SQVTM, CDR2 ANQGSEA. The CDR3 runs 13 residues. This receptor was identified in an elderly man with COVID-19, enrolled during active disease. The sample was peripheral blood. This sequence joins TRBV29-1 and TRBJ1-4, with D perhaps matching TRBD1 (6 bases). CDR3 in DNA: TGCAGCGTTGGACGGGCAGGGGAGGAAAAACTGTTTTTT. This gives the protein CSVGRAGEEKLFF.